This paragraph covers one T cell receptor beta chain sequence. Its antigen is currently unknown. Generated by immunoSEQ multiplex PCR, the TCRdb table keeps only in-frame clones and is missing some. The sample shows about 22,000 clones, roughly nine tenths of them seen only once. As to time point: newly diagnosed, previously untreated cHL patient sample. Negative magnetic selection isolated CD4+ T cells from thawed PBMCs. Researchers used newly diagnosed, untreated classical Hodgkin lymphoma PBMCs for comparison. These data come from a study of PD-1 blockade in classical Hodgkin lymphoma. Findings of the study overall: Relapsed/refractory patients reportedly had the lowest baseline TCR diversity, below newly diagnosed patients, who were below healthy donors.

Trimming left V 0 bases short and J 2 bases short, with 14 bases between. Germline-derived CDR1 and CDR2 are SGHRS and YFSETQ. The CDR3 has 16 amino acids. The sequenced sample was CD4+ T cells from blood. The J gene is TRBJ1-1, the V gene TRBV5-1; D remains unclear. The sequence derives from a human donor with classical Hodgkin lymphoma. CDR3 bases: TGCGCCAGCAGCTTGGGACTAGCTACACGCAACACTGAAGCTTTCTTT. This codes for CASSLGLATRNTEAFF.